The entry below describes one T cell receptor beta chain. Its antigen is not identified. RNA was isolated and reverse transcribed to cDNA, the sequencing template. The protocol was immunoSEQ multiplex PCR, while the TCRdb copy is restricted to in-frame clones and leaves out a portion. The sample has some 98,000 clones; under 70% are singletons. These data come from a study of CD8+ T cells in alopecia areata. CDR1 and CDR2 from the germline V gene are SEHNR and FQNEAQ (reference sequence). The CDR3 totals 18 residues. With 5 bases clipped from V and 0 bases from J, the junction kept 5 bases outside the gene matches. The treatment denotes: oral pan-JAK inhibitor, 5-10 mg twice daily. Study results and limitations: Across lesional scalp, and particularly alopecia totalis/universalis, clonality surpassed that of normal scalp.

The sequence was obtained from a human donor with alopecia areata. The sequencing used CD8+ T cells sorted from blood, collected at week 4, from a patient treated with tofacitinib. J is TRBJ2-1 and V is TRBV7-9; 15 positions agree with TRBD2. Here the CDR3 reads CASSPGTSGGSSYNEQFF. The CDR3 region has the DNA TGTGCCAGCAGCCCCGGGACTAGCGGGGGGAGCTCCTACAATGAGCAGTTCTTC.